Included here is one T cell receptor (beta chain) sequence, with context. Germline values: CDR1 GTSNPN, CDR2 SVGIG (reference sequence). This CDR3 region has 14 residues. V gave up 1 base and J gave up 5 bases, with 11 bases separating them. The entry originates in a study of T cell changes during pregnancy in multiple sclerosis. TCRdb's table, derived via immunoSEQ multiplex PCR, lists solely in-frame clones and lacks some. Here the sample spans tens of thousands of clones, around 92% being singletons. This TCR was sampled from a female donor with multiple sclerosis, enrolled in a pregnancy study. The chain uses TRBV30 and TRBJ2-2, with D perhaps TRBD2 (6 bases). The sequencing here drew on CD4+ T cells from peripheral blood mononuclear cells, taken in the third trimester of pregnancy. Written as DNA, the CDR3 is TGTGCCTGGAGTGGGGGCGCGGGGACCGGGGAGCTGTTTTTT. It is translated as CAWSGGAGTGELFF.